The 31 T cell receptor beta chains reported below all come from one sample, sequenced in a study of blood T cell repertoires in COVID-19. Only in-frame clones appear in the TCRdb table, and some are missing; sequencing was by immunoSEQ multiplex PCR. The sample has fewer than 200,000 clones, approximately 82% seen once. Sample: PBMCs or T cells enriched from blood (not recorded which). These receptors all stem from a woman aged 50 to 60 who had recovered from COVID-19.

Only a few counts were recorded for this clone. The CDR3 DNA follows: TGTGCCAGCAGCTTTGGGGGCGCGGGTCAGCCCCAGCATTTT. It translates to CASSFGGAGQPQHF. The chain couples TRBV5-5 to TRBJ1-5; a possible D gene is TRBD1 (6 bases). V gave up 2 bases and J gave up 6 bases, with 12 bases separating them. The CDR3 is 14 residues long. In germline, CDR1 is SGHKS, CDR2 YYEKEE (reference sequence).

This clone has more than one count but fewer than ten. V and J are TRBV7-2 and TRBJ1-2; D gene unclear. Per the germline V gene, CDR1 is SGHTA and CDR2 is FQGNSA. Trimming took 4 bases from V and 4 from J, leaving 7 bases between them. CDR3 length: 12 residues. This CDR3 reads CASSSFSYGYTF. The CDR3 DNA reads as TGTGCCAGCAGCTCGTTTTCCTATGGCTACACCTTC.

The rearrangement links TRBV5-1 to TRBJ2-2, with a weak D call TRBD2 (6 bases). The V end lost 5 bases, the J end lost 1 base, and 12 bases lay between the germline ends. Germline CDR1 SGHRS, CDR2 YFSETQ. The CDR3 sequence is 15 residues long. CDR3 residues: CASSPRGVNTGELFF. The CDR3 coding sequence is TGCGCCAGCAGTCCTCGCGGGGTGAACACCGGGGAGCTGTTTTTT.

In this sample, this clone turned up a few times. The genes are TRBV7-9 and TRBJ2-2; TRBD2 aligns across 15 bases. Trimming cost V 4 bases and J 6 bases; bases outside gene matches: 12. The CDR3 has 19 residues. CDR1 and CDR2 (germline): SEHNR, FQNEAQ (reference sequence). CDR3 sequence: CASSSPWTSGGASPGELFF. The CDR3 nucleotides read TGTGCCAGCAGCTCCCCCTGGACTAGCGGGGGGGCCTCACCCGGGGAGCTGTTTTTT. Full variable domain (outside the CDR3, taken from reference TRBV7-9 and TRBJ2-2): DTGVSQNPRHKITKRGQNVTFRCDPISEHNRLYWYRQTLGQGPEFLTYFQNEAQLEKSRLLSDRFSAERPKGSFSTLEIQRTEQGDSAMYLCASSSPWTSGGASPGELFFGEGSRLTVL.

The CDR3 bases are TGTGCCAGCAGCTTATGGAGCGCAGAGACCCAGTACTTC. Its protein product is CASSLWSAETQYF. The chain links TRBV7-9 to TRBJ2-5; D call uncertain. The CDR3 is 13 amino acids. Looked up from germline, CDR1 is SEHNR and CDR2 is FQNEAQ (reference sequence). Trimming cost V 2 bases and J 4 bases, with 8 bases left between them.

This sequence joins TRBV7-2 and TRBJ2-1; 7 bases align to TRBD1. There are 13 residues in the CDR3. V shed 4 bases and J 8 bases; nucleotides not matched to a gene: 5. Germline V gives CDR1 SGHTA, CDR2 FQGNSA. CDR3 DNA: TGTGCCAGCAGCTCCCCGACAGGGTATGAGCAGTTCTTC. Its protein is CASSSPTGYEQFF.

V and J are TRBV2 and TRBJ1-1; TRBD1 might be the D (6 bases). Germline V lookup: CDR1 SNHLY, CDR2 FYNNEI. Trimming took off 3 bases at V and 0 bases at J, with 11 bases between the two ends. The CDR3 sequence is 15 residues long. CDR3 DNA sequence: TGTGCCAGCAGTGAGCTGGGGGCTATGAACACTGAAGCTTTCTTT. Protein product: CASSELGAMNTEAFF.

The chain is built from TRBV10-3 and TRBJ1-1; D might be TRBD1 (5 bases). The V end lost 10 bases, the J end lost 4 bases, and 10 bases lay between the germline ends. The V gene's germline CDR1 is ENHRY and CDR2 SYGVKD. The CDR3 has 11 residues. CDR3 DNA: TGTGCCAGCGGGGGGGGCACTGAAGCTTTCTTT. Amino acid sequence: CASGGGTEAFF.

This chain uses TRBV12-3 or TRBV12-4 with TRBJ1-1; D uncertain. V lost 7 bases, J lost 1 base, and 10 bases lay in between. The length of the CDR3 is 13 residues. The CDR3 coding sequence is TGTGCCAGCAACCGCCCAGGGAACACTGAAGCTTTCTTT. Its translation is CASNRPGNTEAFF.

Ten or more counts support this clone. The chain has TRBV13 and TRBJ1-1, with D perhaps matching TRBD1 (6 bases). Germline CDR1 PRHDT, CDR2 FYEKMQ (reference sequence). The length of the CDR3 is 18 residues. Trimming pared 0 bases from V and 0 bases from J, leaving 17 bases between. CDR3 coding DNA: TGTGCCAGCAGCTTAGGGGACAGACCTAACGTCATGAACACTGAAGCTTTCTTT. The encoded protein is CASSLGDRPNVMNTEAFF.

The chain joins TRBV28 to TRBJ2-1; 7 positions match TRBD2. V shed 2 bases and J 6 bases; nucleotides not matched to a gene: 4. From germline, CDR1 is MDHEN and CDR2 SYDVKM. The CDR3 covers 14 residues. The CDR3 DNA reads as TGTGCCAGCAGTTTACGGTGGGGGGGCAATGAGCAGTTCTTC. Protein: CASSLRWGGNEQFF. The whole variable domain, filled in from reference TRBV28 and TRBJ2-1, reads DVKVTQSSRYLVKRTGEKVFLECVQDMDHENMFWYRQDPGLGLRLIYFSYDVKMKEKGDIPEGYSVSREKKERFSLILESASTNQTSMYLCASSLRWGGNEQFFGPGTRLTVL.

Only a few counts were recorded for this clone. The V gene is TRBV18, the J gene TRBJ1-6; D is undetermined. The CDR3 is made up of 13 amino acids. V was pared by 4 bases and J by 5 bases, with 6 bases between. CDR1 KGHSH and CDR2 LQKENI come from the germline V gene. CDR3 nucleotide sequence: TGTGCCAGCTCACGCGGTGATAATTCACCCCTCCACTTT. It specifies CASSRGDNSPLHF. The entire variable domain, with the rest obtained from reference TRBV18 and TRBJ1-6, is as follows: NAGVMQNPRHLVRRRGQEARLRCSPMKGHSHVYWYRQLPEEGLKFMVYLQKENIIDESGMPKERFSAEFPKEGPSILRIQQVVRGDSAAYFCASSRGDNSPLHFGNGTRLTVT.

Comment on this clone: Within the sample, other DNA sequences also encode this same CDR3. V and J are TRBV28 and TRBJ1-2; 8 nucleotides agree with TRBD1. The trim removed 10 bases at V and 4 bases at J, leaving 2 bases unmatched. The V gene's germline CDR1 is MDHEN and CDR2 SYDVKM. This CDR3 region has 11 residues. For the CDR3, the DNA is TGTGCCAACAGGGGGGCCTATGGCTACACCTTC. It yields the protein CANRGAYGYTF.

This clone was seen just once. This sequence joins TRBV5-4 and TRBJ2-3, with D perhaps matching TRBD2 (5 bases). V was pared by 4 bases and J by 0 bases, with 12 bases between. Per germline, CDR1 SGHNT and CDR2 YYREEE (reference sequence). This CDR3 comprises 15 residues. The CDR3 nucleotides read TGTGCCAGCAGCCCCTCGACGGGAAGCACAGATACGCAGTATTTT. This sequence encodes CASSPSTGSTDTQYF.

This chain uses TRBV2 with TRBJ1-4; D gene unclear. V shed 7 bases and J shed 1 base, with 10 bases lying between them. The CDR3 runs 14 residues. The germline V gene has CDR1 SNHLY and CDR2 FYNNEI. As DNA, the CDR3 is TGTGCCAGCAAACCGGGGAGAACTAATGAAAAACTGTTTTTT. Encoded protein: CASKPGRTNEKLFF.

This chain links TRBV5-1 with TRBJ1-1; the match to TRBD1 covers 8 bases. The germline V gene encodes CDR1 SGHRS and CDR2 YFSETQ. The CDR3 runs to 15 residues. V was pared by 1 base and J by 6 bases, with 8 bases of the junction left unmatched. For the CDR3, the DNA is TGCGCCAGCAGCTTGTACCCGGACAGGGACGCTGAAGCTTTCTTT. Translated, it gives CASSLYPDRDAEAFF.

The chain links TRBV4-3 to TRBJ1-6; 8 nucleotides align to TRBD1. This CDR3 has 16 residues. Trimming took 0 bases from V and 8 from J; bases not matched to a gene: 6. The V gene's germline CDR1 is LGHNA and CDR2 YSLEER. CDR3 in amino acids: CASSQDRDRGYSPLHF. In nucleotides, the CDR3 is TGCGCCAGCAGCCAAGATCGAGACAGGGGATATTCACCCCTCCACTTT.

This clone was recorded a few times. This sequence joins TRBV7-2 and TRBJ1-2; 8 positions match TRBD1. Germline V CDR1 and CDR2: SGHTA, FQGNSA. J was trimmed by 4 bases and V by 5 bases; bases with no gene match: 6. CDR3 length equals 14 residues. The CDR3 here is CASSATDRVYGYTF. Here the CDR3 DNA reads TGTGCCAGCAGCGCCACGGACAGGGTCTATGGCTACACCTTC.

This chain connects TRBV11-3 to TRBJ2-3, with TRBD2 matching over 14 bases. This CDR3 region has 18 residues. V was clipped by 4 bases and J by 0 bases; unmatched bases: 6. Germline V gives CDR1 SGHNT, CDR2 YENEEA. In nucleotides, the CDR3 is TGTGCCAGCAGCTCTCGGACTAGCGGGAGGACGAGCACAGATACGCAGTATTTT. This encodes CASSSRTSGRTSTDTQYF.

V and J are TRBV28 and TRBJ2-1; TRBD2 matches 7 bases. The CDR3 spans 14 residues. Germline V CDR1 and CDR2: MDHEN, SYDVKM. J gave up 2 bases and V 2 bases, and 0 bases lay outside the gene matches. The CDR3 DNA is TGTGCCAGCAGTTTACTAGCGGCCTACAATGAGCAGTTCTTC. Translation gives CASSLLAAYNEQFF.

The V and J genes are TRBV12-3 or TRBV12-4 and TRBJ1-1; D uncertain. V gave up 6 bases and J gave up 7 bases, with 9 bases separating them. The CDR3 consists of 11 residues. In DNA, the CDR3 is TGTGCCAGCAGAACACAGCTTGAAGCTTTCTTT. Its protein is CASRTQLEAFF.

The CDR3 DNA is TGTGCCAGCAGTTTCCTTAATTCACCCCTCCACTTT. Translating gives CASSFLNSPLHF. The gene calls are TRBV27 and TRBJ1-6; D call uncertain. The CDR3 is 12 residues long. Trimming removed 3 bases at V and 6 bases at J, with 3 bases between. The germline CDR1 and CDR2 sequences are MNHEY and SMNVEV (reference sequence).

The rearrangement uses TRBV11-2 and TRBJ2-7; D ambiguous. From germline, CDR1 is SGHAT and CDR2 FQNNGV. The CDR3 has 14 residues. Trimming shortened V by 0 bases and J by 1 base, and 7 bases separated the two germline ends. CDR3 sequence: CASSLDSGSYEQYV. The CDR3 nucleotides read TGTGCCAGCAGCTTAGATTCAGGTTCCTACGAGCAGTACGTC.

The chain carries TRBV9 and TRBJ2-2; a weak D match, TRBD2 (6 bases). Germline V gene lookup returns CDR1 SGDLS and CDR2 YYNGEE. The CDR3 covers 14 residues. Trimming cost V 4 bases and J 6 bases, with 13 bases left between them. CDR3 region: CASSPRLVSGELFF. CDR3 bases: TGTGCCAGCAGCCCTCGACTAGTCTCCGGGGAGCTGTTTTTT.

This chain links TRBV10-2 with TRBJ2-2; D gene uncertain. The CDR3 runs 10 residues. The germline V and J ends were trimmed by 8 bases and 7 bases, with 5 bases remaining between them. Germline loops: CDR1 WSHSY, CDR2 SAAADI. CDR3 in amino acids: CASGVGELFF. CDR3 DNA sequence: TGCGCCAGCGGAGTCGGGGAGCTGTTTTTT.

This rearrangement joins TRBV11-2 to TRBJ2-2; 8 bases are a match to TRBD1. CDR1 and CDR2 from the germline V gene are SGHAT and FQNNGV. The CDR3 spans 17 residues. J was trimmed by 0 bases and V by 0 bases; bases with no gene match: 3. The CDR3 DNA follows: TGTGCCAGCAGCTTAGATAGGGGACAGGCGAACACCGGGGAGCTGTTTTTT. Its protein is CASSLDRGQANTGELFF.

This chain uses TRBV30 with TRBJ2-1, with D maybe TRBD2 (6 bases). The CDR3 is 15 residues long. V was pared by 0 bases and J by 2 bases, with 11 bases between. Germline loops: CDR1 GTSNPN, CDR2 SVGIG (reference sequence). CDR3 in amino acids: CAWSVRDLTYNEQFF. For the CDR3, the DNA is TGTGCCTGGAGTGTACGGGACTTAACCTACAATGAGCAGTTCTTC.

Only one count was recorded for this clone. This chain connects TRBV5-1 to TRBJ1-5; perhaps TRBD1 as D (6 bases). The CDR3 spans 15 residues. The germline V gene has CDR1 SGHRS and CDR2 YFSETQ. Deletions cut 0 bases from V and 4 bases from J, with 11 bases between. CDR3 in amino acids: CASSLGGRINQPQHF. The DNA of the CDR3 is TGCGCCAGCAGCTTGGGGGGGCGAATTAATCAGCCCCAGCATTTT.

The gene calls are TRBV9 and TRBJ1-6, with D uncertain. This CDR3 spans 13 amino acids. Germline assignment: CDR1 SGDLS and CDR2 YYNGEE. V was pared by 5 bases and J by 5 bases, with 8 bases between. The CDR3 region has the DNA TGTGCCAGCAGGAGGGCAGATAATTCACCCCTCCACTTT. The encoded protein is CASRRADNSPLHF.

V is TRBV4-2 and J is TRBJ2-1, with TRBD2 identical over 10 bases. J lost 10 bases, V lost 0 bases, and 6 bases had no gene match. Germline CDR1 LGHNA, CDR2 YNFKEQ. The CDR3 has 15 amino acids. The CDR3, as DNA: TGTGCCAGCAGCCAAGATCCTAGCGGGGGACCCGAGCAGTTCTTC. It translates to CASSQDPSGGPEQFF.

The rearrangement links TRBV2 to TRBJ2-6; a possible D gene is TRBD1 (7 bases). Germline-derived CDR1 and CDR2 are SNHLY and FYNNEI. V lost 8 bases and J lost 6, with 11 bases in between. There are 13 residues in the CDR3. The CDR3 DNA reads TGTGCCAGCCCCAGGGGGGTGGCCAACGTCCTGACTTTC. Protein sequence: CASPRGVANVLTF.